The sequence of this TCR beta chain was determined in a study of T-cell reconstitution after alpha-beta-depleted transplantation in children. Points from the study as a whole: There were some patients whose high TCRbeta diversity at day 60 came from surviving recipient T cells and thymic progenitors. T-cell numbers and diversity one year post-transplant derived largely from freshly generated T cells.

In this sample, this clonotype turned up many times. The antigen is not known. Unique molecular identifiers were used in preparing the TCRbeta library. MiXCR, run by TCRdb on the PCR reads, gives a single entry per CDR3 protein. The sample carries approximately 650,000 distinct CDR3 sequences, about 12% recorded once. This receptor was obtained from a girl aged 2 to 10 with congenital amegakaryocytic thrombocytopenia, due to receive a stem cell transplant. The sequencing here drew on PBMCs, taken before TCRalphabeta/CD19-depleted stem cell transplant.

CDR3 in DNA: TGTGCCAGCAGTTTCGTGTTTTCAGATACGCAGTATTTT. Translated, it gives CASSFVFSDTQYF. This chain connects TRBV6-6 to TRBJ2-3; D ambiguous. The CDR3 is 13 amino acids. Germline lookup yields CDR1 MNHNY and CDR2 SVGAGI (reference sequence). The V and J ends lost 4 bases and 4 bases respectively, with 9 bases between them.